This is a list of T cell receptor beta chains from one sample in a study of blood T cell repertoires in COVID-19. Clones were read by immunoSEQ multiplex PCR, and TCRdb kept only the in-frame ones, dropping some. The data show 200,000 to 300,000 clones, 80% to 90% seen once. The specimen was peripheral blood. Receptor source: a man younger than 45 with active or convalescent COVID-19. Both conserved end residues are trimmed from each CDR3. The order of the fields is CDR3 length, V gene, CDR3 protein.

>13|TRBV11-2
ASSRDRRGGGGYT
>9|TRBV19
ASIWSSEAF
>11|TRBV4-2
ASSQEGGDGYT
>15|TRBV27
ASSSRDRGISNEKLF
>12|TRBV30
AWLGQTVGNTIY
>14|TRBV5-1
ASSLELGTINTEAF
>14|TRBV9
ASSLVGGLSTDTQY
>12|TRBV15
ATREGRGDQPQH
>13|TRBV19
ASSITPGANEKLF
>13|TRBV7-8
ASSSRGENTGELF
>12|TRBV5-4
ASSPGELVYGYT
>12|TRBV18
ASSPTGVNEKLF
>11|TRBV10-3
AISPDSQETQY
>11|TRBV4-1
ASSQDSHREQY
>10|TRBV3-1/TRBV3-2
ASSQADTEAF
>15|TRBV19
ASSIVWMGEFDDEQY
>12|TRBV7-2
ASSFLGRNTEAF
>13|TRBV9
ASSASAGGTDTQY
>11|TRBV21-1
ASTSRQEREAF
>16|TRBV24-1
ATTSRSDRHSSGNTIY
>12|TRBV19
ASSPPGVSSEQF
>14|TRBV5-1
ASSEATSGGPDTQY
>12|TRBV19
ASARGRNTGELF
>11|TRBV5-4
ASSLEGARGYT
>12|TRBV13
ASSLGIKNTEAF
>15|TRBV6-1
ASSEARFGPGNTEAF
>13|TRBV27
ASSLSRQSGNTIY
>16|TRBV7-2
ASSYLWPGDLMNTEAF
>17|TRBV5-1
ASSSGRRAGSGRGTEAF
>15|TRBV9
ASSVGDSSYSNQPQH
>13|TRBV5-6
ASSGVTDSGNTIY
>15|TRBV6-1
ASSEEFMASGDHEQY
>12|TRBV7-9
ASSAAQGAYGYT
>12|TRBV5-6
ASSGTGSTGELF
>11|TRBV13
ASSHRAGNTIY
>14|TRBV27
ASRRPGQGSAGELF
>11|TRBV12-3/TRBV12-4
ASARTGDYGYT
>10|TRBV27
ASSFRGAEAF
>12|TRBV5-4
ASSATRPREPLH
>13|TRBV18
ASSPGGQGLYEQY
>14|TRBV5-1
ASSLGSGQSNQPQH
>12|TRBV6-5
ASRRWRGGQPQH
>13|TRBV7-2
ASSPTGGLYNEQF
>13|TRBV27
ASSLVAGPYNEQF
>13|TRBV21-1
ASMGPLPYNSPLH
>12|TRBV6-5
ASIPGGSGDEQF
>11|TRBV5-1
ASSLPTGDGYT